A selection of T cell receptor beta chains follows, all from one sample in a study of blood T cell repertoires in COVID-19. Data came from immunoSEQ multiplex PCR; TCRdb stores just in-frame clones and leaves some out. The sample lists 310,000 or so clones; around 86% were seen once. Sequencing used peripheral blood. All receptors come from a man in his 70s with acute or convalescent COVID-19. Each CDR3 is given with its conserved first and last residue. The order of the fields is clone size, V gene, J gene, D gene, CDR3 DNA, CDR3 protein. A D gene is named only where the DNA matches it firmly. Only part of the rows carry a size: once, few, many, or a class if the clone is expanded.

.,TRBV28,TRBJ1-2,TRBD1,TGTGCCAGCAGCTCCGGACAGGGCACCTTTGGCTACACCTTC,CASSSGQGTFGYTF
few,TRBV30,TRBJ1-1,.,TGTGCCTGGAGTGTACAGGTGAACACTGAAGCTTTCTTT,CAWSVQVNTEAFF
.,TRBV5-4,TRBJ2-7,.,TGTGCCAGCAGCTTGGGGACAGCTCCTATCTACGAGCAGTACTTC,CASSLGTAPIYEQYF
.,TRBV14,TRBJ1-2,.,TGTGCCAGCACCCCCATTAGGCCTTCCCCGGGGGGCTACACCTTC,CASTPIRPSPGGYTF
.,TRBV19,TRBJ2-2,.,TGTGCCAGTAGTATATCGAGCGGGTCATTAGCCGGGGAGCTGTTTTTT,CASSISSGSLAGELFF
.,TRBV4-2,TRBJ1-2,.,TGTGCCAGCAGCCAAGATATCGGGATGTATGGCTACACCTTC,CASSQDIGMYGYTF
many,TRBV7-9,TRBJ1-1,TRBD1,TGTGCCAGCAGCTCGCAGGGGGGAAACACTGAAGCTTTCTTT,CASSSQGGNTEAFF
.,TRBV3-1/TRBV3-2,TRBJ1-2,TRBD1,TGTGCCAGCAGCGAGGGACAGCCCTATGGCTACACCTTC,CASSEGQPYGYTF
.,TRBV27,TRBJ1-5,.,TGTGCCAGCAGTCCGTCGGTGAGCAATCAGCCCCAGCATTTT,CASSPSVSNQPQHF
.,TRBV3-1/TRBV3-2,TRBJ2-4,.,TGTGCCAGCAGCCAAGTCGTAAGGGGTAGACAAATAGCCAAAAACATTCAGTACTTC,CASSQVVRGRQIAKNIQYF
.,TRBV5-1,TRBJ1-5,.,TGCGCCAGCAGCTTGGGGAGAGGAGAAGCGGAACAGCCCCAGCATTTT,CASSLGRGEAEQPQHF
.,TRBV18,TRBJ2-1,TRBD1,TGTGCCAGCTCGCCGGGACAGGGGGTGGGTGAGCAGTTCTTC,CASSPGQGVGEQFF
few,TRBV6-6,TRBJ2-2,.,TGTGCCAGCAGTTCAGCGAACACCGGGGAGCTGTTTTTT,CASSSANTGELFF
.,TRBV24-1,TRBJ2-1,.,TGTGCCACCAGTCCGGGAGCTTACAATGAGCAGTTCTTC,CATSPGAYNEQFF
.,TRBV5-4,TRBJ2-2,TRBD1,TGTGCCAGCAGCCCGACAGGGGGCGCCTCGAACACCGGGGAGCTGTTTTTT,CASSPTGGASNTGELFF
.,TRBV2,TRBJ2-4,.,TGTGCCAGCAGTGTTCTAAACATTCAGTACTTC,CASSVLNIQYF
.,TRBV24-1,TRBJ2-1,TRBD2,TGTGCCACCAGTGGCGAGACCTCTGCTACTAGCGCCAAGCAGTTCTTC,CATSGETSATSAKQFF
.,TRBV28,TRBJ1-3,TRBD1,TGTGCCAGCAGTAGACAGGGCTCTGGAAACACCATATATTTT,CASSRQGSGNTIYF
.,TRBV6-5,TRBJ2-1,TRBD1,TGTGCCAGCAGGGGGACAGGGGGCCTGAATGAGCAGTTCTTC,CASRGTGGLNEQFF